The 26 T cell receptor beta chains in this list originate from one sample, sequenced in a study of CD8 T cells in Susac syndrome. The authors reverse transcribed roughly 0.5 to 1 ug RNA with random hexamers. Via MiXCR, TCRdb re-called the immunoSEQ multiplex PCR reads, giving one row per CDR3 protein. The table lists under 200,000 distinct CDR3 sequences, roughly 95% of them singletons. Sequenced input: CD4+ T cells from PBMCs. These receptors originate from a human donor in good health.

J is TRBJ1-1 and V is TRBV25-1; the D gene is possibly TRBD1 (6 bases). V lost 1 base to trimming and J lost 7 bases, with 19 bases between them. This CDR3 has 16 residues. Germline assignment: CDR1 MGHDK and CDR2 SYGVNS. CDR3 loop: CASSELGEQGGGEAFF. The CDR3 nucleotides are TGTGCCAGCAGTGAATTGGGGGAACAGGGAGGTGGTGAAGCTTTCTTT.

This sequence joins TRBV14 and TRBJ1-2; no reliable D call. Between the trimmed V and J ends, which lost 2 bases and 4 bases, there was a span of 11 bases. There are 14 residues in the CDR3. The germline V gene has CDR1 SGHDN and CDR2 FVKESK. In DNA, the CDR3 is TGTGCCAGCAGCCAATACGACGGACTCTATGGCTACACCTTC. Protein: CASSQYDGLYGYTF.

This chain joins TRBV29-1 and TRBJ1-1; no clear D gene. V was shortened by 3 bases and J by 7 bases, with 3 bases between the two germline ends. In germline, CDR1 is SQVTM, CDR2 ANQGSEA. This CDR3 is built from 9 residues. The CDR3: CSVDNEAFF. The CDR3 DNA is TGCAGCGTTGATAATGAAGCTTTCTTT.

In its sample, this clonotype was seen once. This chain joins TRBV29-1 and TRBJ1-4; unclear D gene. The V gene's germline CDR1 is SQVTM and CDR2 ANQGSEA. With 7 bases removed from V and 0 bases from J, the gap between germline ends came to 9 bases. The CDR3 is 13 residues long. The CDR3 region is CSASPATNEKLFF. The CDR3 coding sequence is TGCAGCGCTTCTCCAGCAACTAATGAAAAACTGTTTTTT.

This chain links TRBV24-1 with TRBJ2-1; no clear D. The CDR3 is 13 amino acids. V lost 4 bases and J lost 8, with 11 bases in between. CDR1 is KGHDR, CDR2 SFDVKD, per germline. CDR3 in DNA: TGTGCCACCAGTGACGAGGTCACGGATGAGCAGTTCTTC. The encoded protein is CATSDEVTDEQFF.

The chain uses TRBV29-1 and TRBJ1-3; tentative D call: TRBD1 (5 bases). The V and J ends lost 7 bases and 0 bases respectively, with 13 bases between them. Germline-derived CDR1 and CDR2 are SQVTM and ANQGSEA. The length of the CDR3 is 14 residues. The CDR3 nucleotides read TGCAGCGCTGAGGAGGGGAGCTCTGGAAACACCATATATTTT. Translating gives CSAEEGSSGNTIYF.

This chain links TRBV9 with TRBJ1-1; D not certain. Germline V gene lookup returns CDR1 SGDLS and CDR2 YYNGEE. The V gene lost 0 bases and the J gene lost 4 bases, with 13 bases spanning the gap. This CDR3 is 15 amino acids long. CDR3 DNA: TGTGCCAGCAGCGTAGGGACCCCTTGGGGCACTGAAGCTTTCTTT. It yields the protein CASSVGTPWGTEAFF.

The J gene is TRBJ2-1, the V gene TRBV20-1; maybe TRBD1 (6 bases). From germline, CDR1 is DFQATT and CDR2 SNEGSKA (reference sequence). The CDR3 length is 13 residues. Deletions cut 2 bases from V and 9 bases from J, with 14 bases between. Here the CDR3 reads CSARRGLGAEQFF. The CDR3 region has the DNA TGCAGTGCTAGAAGGGGCTTGGGGGCTGAGCAGTTCTTC.

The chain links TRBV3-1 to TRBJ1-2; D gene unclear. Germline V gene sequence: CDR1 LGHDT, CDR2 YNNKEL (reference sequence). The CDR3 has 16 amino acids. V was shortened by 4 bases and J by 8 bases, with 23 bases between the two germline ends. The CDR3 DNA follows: TGTGCCAGCAGCCCCACCAGCGGGCACCCCGTTCGAGGCTACACCTTC. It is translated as CASSPTSGHPVRGYTF. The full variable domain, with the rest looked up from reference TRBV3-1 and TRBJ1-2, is DTAVSQTPKYLVTQMGNDKSIKCEQNLGHDTMYWYKQDSKKFLKIMFSYNNKELIINETVPNRFSPKSPDKAHLNLHINSLELGDSAVYFCASSPTSGHPVRGYTFGSGTRLTVV.

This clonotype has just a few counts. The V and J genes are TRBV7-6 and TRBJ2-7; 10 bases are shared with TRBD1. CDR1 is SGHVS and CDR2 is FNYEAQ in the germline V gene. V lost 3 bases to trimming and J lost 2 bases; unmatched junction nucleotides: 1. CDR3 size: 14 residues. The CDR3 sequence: CASSFGTGAYEQYF. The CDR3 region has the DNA TGTGCCAGCAGCTTCGGGACAGGGGCCTACGAGCAGTACTTC.

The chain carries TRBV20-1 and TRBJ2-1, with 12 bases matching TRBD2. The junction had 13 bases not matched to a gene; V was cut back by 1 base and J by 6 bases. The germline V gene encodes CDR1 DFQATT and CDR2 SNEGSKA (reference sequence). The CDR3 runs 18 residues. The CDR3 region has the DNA TGCAGTGCTAGAGTAGTGGGACTAGCGGGTCTGGGGGGCAATGAGCAGTTCTTC. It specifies CSARVVGLAGLGGNEQFF.

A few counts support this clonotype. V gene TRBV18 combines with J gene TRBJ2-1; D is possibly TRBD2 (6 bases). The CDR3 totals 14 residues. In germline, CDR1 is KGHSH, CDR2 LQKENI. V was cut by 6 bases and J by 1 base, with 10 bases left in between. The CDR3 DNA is TGTGCCAGCTCCACAAGCGGGTCCTACAATGAGCAGTTCTTC. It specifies CASSTSGSYNEQFF. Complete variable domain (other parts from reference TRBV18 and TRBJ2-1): NAGVMQNPRHLVRRRGQEARLRCSPMKGHSHVYWYRQLPEEGLKFMVYLQKENIIDESGMPKERFSAEFPKEGPSILRIQQVVRGDSAAYFCASSTSGSYNEQFFGPGTRLTVL.

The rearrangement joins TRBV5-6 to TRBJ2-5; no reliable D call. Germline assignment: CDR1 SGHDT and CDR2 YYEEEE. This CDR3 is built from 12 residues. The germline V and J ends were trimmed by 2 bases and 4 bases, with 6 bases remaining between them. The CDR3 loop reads CASSFSIETQYF. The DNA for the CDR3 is TGTGCCAGCAGCTTTTCTATAGAGACCCAGTACTTC.

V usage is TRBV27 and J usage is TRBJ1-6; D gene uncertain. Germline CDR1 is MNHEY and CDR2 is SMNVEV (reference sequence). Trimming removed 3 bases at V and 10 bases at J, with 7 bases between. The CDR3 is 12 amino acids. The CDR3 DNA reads TGTGCCAGCAGTTTTTGGGAATCACCCCTCCACTTT. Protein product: CASSFWESPLHF.

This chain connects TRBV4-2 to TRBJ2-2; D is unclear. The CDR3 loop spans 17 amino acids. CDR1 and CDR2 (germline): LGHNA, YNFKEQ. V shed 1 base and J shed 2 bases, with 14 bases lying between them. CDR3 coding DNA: TGTGCCAGCAGCCAAGTCGTAATACTCCAAAACACCGGGGAGCTGTTTTTT. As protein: CASSQVVILQNTGELFF.

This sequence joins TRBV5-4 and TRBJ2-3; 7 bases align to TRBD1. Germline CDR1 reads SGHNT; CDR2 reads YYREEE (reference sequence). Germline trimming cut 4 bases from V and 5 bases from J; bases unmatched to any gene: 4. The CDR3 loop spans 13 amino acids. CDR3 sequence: CASSLNRGDTQYF. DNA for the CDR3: TGTGCCAGCAGCCTCAACAGGGGAGATACGCAGTATTTT.

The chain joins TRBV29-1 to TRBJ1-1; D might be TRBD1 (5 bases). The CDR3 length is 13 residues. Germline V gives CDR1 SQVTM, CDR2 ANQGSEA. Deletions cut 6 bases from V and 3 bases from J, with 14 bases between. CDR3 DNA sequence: TGCAGCGTGTCCAGGGCGGTCGACACTGAAGCTTTCTTT. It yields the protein CSVSRAVDTEAFF.

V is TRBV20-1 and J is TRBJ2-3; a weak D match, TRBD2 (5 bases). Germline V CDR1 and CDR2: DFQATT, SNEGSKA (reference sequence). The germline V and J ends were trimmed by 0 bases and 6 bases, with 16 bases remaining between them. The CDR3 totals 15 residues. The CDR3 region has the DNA TGCAGTGCTAGAGATGCCCGGGGTAGTATCGATACGCAGTATTTT. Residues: CSARDARGSIDTQYF.

In nucleotides, the CDR3 is TGCAGTGCTAGAGATGGGCGGGGTTCGCAGTATTTT. This translates into CSARDGRGSQYF. The J gene is TRBJ2-3, the V gene TRBV20-1; D is perhaps TRBD2 (6 bases). Germline-derived CDR1 and CDR2 are DFQATT and SNEGSKA (reference sequence). The CDR3 totals 12 residues. Deletions cut 0 bases from V and 10 bases from J, with 11 bases between.

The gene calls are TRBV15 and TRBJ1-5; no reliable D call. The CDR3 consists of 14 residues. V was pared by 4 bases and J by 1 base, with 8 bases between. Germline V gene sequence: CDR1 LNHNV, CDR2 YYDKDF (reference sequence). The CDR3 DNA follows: TGTGCCACCAGCATGACGGGGAGCAATCAGCCCCAGCATTTT. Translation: CATSMTGSNQPQHF.

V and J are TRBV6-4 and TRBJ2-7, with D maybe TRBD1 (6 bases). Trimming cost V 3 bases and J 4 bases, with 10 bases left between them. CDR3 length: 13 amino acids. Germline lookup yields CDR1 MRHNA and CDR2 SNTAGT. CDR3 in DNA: TGTGCCAGCAGTGATCAGGGGAGTTACGAGCAGTACTTC. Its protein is CASSDQGSYEQYF.

For the CDR3, the DNA is TGTGCCACCACGGATTCCAACAATGAGCAGTTCTTC. Protein sequence: CATTDSNNEQFF. The V and J genes are TRBV3-1 and TRBJ2-1; D unresolved. The CDR3 runs 12 residues. Germline V gene lookup returns CDR1 LGHDT and CDR2 YNNKEL (reference sequence). V shed 10 bases and J shed 5 bases, with 12 bases lying between them.

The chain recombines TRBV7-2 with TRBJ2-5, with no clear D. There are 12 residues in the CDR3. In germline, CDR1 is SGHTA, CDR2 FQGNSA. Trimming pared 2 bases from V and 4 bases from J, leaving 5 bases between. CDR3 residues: CASSLSLETQYF. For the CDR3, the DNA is TGTGCCAGCAGCTTATCTTTAGAGACCCAGTACTTC.

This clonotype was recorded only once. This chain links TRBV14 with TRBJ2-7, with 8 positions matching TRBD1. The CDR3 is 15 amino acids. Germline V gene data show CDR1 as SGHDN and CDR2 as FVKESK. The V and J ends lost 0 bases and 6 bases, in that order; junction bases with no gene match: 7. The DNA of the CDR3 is TGTGCCAGCAGCCAAGAGGGGACAGGAGGTATCGAGCAGTACTTC. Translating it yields CASSQEGTGGIEQYF.

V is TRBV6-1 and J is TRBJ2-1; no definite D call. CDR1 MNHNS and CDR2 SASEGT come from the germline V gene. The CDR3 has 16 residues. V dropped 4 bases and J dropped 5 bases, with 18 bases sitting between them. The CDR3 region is CASSAPARKRDNEQFF. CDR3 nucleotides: TGTGCCAGCAGTGCGCCAGCGCGTAAAAGAGACAATGAGCAGTTCTTC.

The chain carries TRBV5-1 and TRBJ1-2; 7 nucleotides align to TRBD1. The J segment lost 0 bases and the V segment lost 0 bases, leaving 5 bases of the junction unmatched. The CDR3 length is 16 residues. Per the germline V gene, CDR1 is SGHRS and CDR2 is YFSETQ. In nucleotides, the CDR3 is TGCGCCAGCAGCTTGGGCACAGGGGAAGCTAACTATGGCTACACCTTC. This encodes CASSLGTGEANYGYTF.